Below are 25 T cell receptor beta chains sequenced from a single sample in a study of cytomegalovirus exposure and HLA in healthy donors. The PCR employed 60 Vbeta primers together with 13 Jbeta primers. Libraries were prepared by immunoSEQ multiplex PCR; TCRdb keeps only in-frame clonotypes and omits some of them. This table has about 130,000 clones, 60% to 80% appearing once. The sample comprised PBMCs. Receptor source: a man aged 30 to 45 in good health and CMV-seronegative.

Written as DNA, the CDR3 is TGTGCCAGCAGAACGGACAGGGGGCGCCAGCCCCAGCATTTT. Translated: CASRTDRGRQPQHF. This chain links TRBV28 with TRBJ1-5, with TRBD1 matching over 11 bases. The CDR3 is made up of 14 amino acids. Germline CDR1 and CDR2: MDHEN and SYDVKM. The V and J ends lost 6 bases and 7 bases, in that order; junction bases with no gene match: 5.

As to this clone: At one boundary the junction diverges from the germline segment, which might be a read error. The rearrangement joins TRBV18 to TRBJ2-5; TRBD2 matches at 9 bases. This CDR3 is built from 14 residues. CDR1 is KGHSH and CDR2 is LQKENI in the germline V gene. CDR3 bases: TGTGCCAGCGCACCTAGCGGGAAGGAAGAGACCCAGTACTTC. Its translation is CASAPSGKEETQYF. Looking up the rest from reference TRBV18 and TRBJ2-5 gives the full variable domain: NAGVMQNPRHLVRRRGQEARLRCSPMKGHSHVYWYRQLPEEGLKFMVYLQKENIIDESGMPKERFSAEFPKEGPSILRIQQVVRGDSAAYFCASAPSGKEETQYFGPGTRLLVL.

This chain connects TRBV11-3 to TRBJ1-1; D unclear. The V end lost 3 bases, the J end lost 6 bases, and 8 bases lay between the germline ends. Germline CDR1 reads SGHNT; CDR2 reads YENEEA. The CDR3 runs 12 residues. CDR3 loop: CASSFSGAEAFF. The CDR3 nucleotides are TGTGCCAGCAGCTTCAGTGGAGCTGAAGCTTTCTTT.

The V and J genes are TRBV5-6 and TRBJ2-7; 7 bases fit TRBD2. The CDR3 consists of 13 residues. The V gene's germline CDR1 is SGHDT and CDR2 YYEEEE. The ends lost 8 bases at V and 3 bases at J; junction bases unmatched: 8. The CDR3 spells CASRRSGFYEQYF. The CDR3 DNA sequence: TGTGCCAGTCGGCGTAGCGGGTTCTACGAGCAGTACTTC.

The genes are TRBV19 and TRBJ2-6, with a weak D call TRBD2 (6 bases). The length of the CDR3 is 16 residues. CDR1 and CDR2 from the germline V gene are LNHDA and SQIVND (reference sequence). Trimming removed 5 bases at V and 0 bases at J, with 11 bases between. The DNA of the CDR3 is TGTGCCAGTAGTGATTCCGGGAGCTCTGGGGCCAACGTCCTGACTTTC. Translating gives CASSDSGSSGANVLTF.

The CDR3 loop reads CASSEVRDSAHEQFF. The CDR3 bases are TGTGCCAGCAGTGAAGTAAGGGACTCCGCTCATGAGCAGTTCTTC. The chain is built from TRBV6-1 and TRBJ2-1; TRBD2 is a possible D gene (6 bases). The V gene's germline CDR1 is MNHNS and CDR2 SASEGT. The CDR3 totals 15 residues. V lost 1 base and J lost 8, with 15 bases in between.

CDR3 DNA sequence: TGTGCCAGCAGCGAAGAGGGGGAGACACCATTCGACTATGGCTACACCTTC. It yields the protein CASSEEGETPFDYGYTF. V is TRBV7-9 and J is TRBJ1-2; the D gene is possibly TRBD1 (6 bases). V was pared by 5 bases and J by 3 bases, with 22 bases between. The CDR3 consists of 17 residues. CDR1 is SEHNR and CDR2 is FQNEAQ in the germline V gene (reference sequence).

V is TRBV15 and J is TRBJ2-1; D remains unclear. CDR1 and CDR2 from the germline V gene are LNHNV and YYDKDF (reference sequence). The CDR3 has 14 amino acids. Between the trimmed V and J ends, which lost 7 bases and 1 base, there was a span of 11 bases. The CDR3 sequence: CATTSFGSYNEQFF. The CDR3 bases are TGTGCCACCACCTCTTTCGGTTCCTACAATGAGCAGTTCTTC.

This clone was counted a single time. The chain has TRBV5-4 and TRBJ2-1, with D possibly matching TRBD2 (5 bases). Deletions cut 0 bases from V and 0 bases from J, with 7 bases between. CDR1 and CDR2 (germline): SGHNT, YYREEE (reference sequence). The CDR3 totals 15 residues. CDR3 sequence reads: CASSLGLASYNEQFF. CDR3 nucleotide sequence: TGTGCCAGCAGCTTGGGTCTAGCCTCCTACAATGAGCAGTTCTTC.

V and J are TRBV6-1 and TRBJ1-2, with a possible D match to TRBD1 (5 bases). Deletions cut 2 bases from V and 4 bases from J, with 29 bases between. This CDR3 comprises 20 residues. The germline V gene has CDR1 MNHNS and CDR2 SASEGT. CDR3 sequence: CASSERPSLNSDRHIYGYTF. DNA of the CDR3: TGTGCCAGCAGTGAAAGGCCTTCCCTGAACAGTGACAGACACATCTATGGCTACACCTTC.

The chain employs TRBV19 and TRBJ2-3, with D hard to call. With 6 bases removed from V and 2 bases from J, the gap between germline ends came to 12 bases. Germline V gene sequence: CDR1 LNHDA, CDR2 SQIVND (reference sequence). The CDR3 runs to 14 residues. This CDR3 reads CASSSGFPTDTQYF. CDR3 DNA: TGTGCCAGTAGCAGTGGTTTCCCCACAGATACGCAGTATTTT.

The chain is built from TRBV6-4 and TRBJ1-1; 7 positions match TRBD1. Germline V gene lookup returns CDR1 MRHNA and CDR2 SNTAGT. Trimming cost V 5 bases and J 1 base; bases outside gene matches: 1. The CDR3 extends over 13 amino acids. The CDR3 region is CASSRQGNTEAFF. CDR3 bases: TGTGCCAGCAGTCGACAGGGGAACACTGAAGCTTTCTTT.

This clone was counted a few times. The CDR3 is CASSVTSGYNEQFF. The CDR3 DNA sequence: TGCGCCAGCAGTGTCACTAGCGGGTACAATGAGCAGTTCTTC. This sequence joins TRBV5-1 and TRBJ2-1; 9 positions match TRBD2. CDR1 is SGHRS, CDR2 YFSETQ, per germline. The length of the CDR3 is 14 residues. V lost 5 bases, J lost 4 bases, and 4 bases stayed unmatched. The full variable domain, with the rest looked up from reference TRBV5-1 and TRBJ2-1, is KAGVTQTPRYLIKTRGQQVTLSCSPISGHRSVSWYQQTPGQGLQFLFEYFSETQRNKGNFPGRFSGRQFSNSRSEMNVSTLELGDSALYLCASSVTSGYNEQFFGPGTRLTVL.

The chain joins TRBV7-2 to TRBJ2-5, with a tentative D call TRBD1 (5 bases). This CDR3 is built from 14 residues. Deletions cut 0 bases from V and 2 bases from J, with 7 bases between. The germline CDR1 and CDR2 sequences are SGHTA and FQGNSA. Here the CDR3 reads CASSLAGLQETQYF. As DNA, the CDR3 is TGTGCCAGCAGCTTAGCGGGGCTACAAGAGACCCAGTACTTC.

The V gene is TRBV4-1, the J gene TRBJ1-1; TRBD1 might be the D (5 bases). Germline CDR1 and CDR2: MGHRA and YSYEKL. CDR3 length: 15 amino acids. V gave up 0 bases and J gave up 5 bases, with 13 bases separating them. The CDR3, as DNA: TGCGCCAGCAGCCAAGATCCTCTGGGGCATACTGAAGCTTTCTTT. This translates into CASSQDPLGHTEAFF.

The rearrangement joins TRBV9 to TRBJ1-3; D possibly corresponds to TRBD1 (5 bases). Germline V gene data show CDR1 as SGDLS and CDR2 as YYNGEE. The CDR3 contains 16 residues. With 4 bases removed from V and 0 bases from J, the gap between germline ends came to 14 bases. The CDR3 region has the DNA TGTGCCAGCAGCCCAGGGTGGCTCACCTCTGGAAACACCATATATTTT. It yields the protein CASSPGWLTSGNTIYF.

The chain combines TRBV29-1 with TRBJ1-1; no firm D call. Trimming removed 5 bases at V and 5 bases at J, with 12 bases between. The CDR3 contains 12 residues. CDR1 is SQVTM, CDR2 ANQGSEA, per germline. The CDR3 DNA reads TGCAGCGTTTACACGGGGTGGACTGAAGCTTTCTTT. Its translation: CSVYTGWTEAFF.

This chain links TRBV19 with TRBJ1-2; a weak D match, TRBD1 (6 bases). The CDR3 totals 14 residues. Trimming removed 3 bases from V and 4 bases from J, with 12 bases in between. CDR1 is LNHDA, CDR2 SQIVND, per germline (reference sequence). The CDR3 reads CASSIVDSPYGYTF. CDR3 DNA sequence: TGTGCCAGTAGTATTGTGGACAGCCCCTATGGCTACACCTTC.

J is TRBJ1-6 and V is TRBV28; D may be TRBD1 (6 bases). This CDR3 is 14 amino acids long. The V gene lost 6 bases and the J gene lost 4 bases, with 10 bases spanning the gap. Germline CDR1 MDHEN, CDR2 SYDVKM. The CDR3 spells CASSLRGYNSPLHF. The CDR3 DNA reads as TGTGCCAGCAGCCTCAGGGGTTATAATTCACCCCTCCACTTT.

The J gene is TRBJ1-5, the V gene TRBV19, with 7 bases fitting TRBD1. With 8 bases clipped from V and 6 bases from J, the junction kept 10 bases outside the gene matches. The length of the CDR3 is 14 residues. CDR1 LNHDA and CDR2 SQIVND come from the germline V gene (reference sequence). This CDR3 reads CASGLRQGGQPQHF. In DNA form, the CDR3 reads TGTGCCAGTGGGCTCCGGCAGGGGGGTCAGCCCCAGCATTTT. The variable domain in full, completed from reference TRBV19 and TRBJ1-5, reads DGGITQSPKYLFRKEGQNVTLSCEQNLNHDAMYWYRQDPGQGLRLIYYSQIVNDFQKGDIAEGYSVSREKKESFPLTVTSAQKNPTAFYLCASGLRQGGQPQHFGDGTRLSIL.

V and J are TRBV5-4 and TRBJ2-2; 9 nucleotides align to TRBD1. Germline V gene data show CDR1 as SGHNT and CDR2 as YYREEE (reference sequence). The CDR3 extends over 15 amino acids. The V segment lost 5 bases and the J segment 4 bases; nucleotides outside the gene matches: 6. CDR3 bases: TGTGCCAGCAGTTCCGGGACAGGGTTCACCGGGGAGCTGTTTTTT. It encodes CASSSGTGFTGELFF. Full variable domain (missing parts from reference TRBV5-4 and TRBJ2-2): ETGVTQSPTHLIKTRGQQVTLRCSSQSGHNTVSWYQQALGQGPQFIFQYYREEENGRGNFPPRFSGLQFPNYSSELNVNALELDDSALYLCASSSGTGFTGELFFGEGSRLTVL.

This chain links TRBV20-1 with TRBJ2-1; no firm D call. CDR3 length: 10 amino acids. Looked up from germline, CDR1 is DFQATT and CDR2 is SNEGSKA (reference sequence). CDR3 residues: CSQRRDEQFF. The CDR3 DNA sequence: TGCAGCCAACGCCGGGATGAGCAGTTCTTC.

The CDR3 bases are TGCGCCAGCAGCTTGGGCAGCTACAATGAGCAGTTCTTC. Amino acid sequence: CASSLGSYNEQFF. This chain connects TRBV5-1 to TRBJ2-1; D call uncertain. Per the germline V gene, CDR1 is SGHRS and CDR2 is YFSETQ. The V gene lost 0 bases and the J gene lost 3 bases, with 4 bases spanning the gap. The CDR3 loop spans 13 amino acids.

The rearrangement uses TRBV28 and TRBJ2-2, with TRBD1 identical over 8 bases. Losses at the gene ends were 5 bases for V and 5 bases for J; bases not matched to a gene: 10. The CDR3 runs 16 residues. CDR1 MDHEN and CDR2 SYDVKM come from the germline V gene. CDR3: CASSRTGTGPTGELFF. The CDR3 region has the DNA TGTGCCAGCAGTCGGACCGGGACAGGTCCTACCGGGGAGCTGTTTTTT.

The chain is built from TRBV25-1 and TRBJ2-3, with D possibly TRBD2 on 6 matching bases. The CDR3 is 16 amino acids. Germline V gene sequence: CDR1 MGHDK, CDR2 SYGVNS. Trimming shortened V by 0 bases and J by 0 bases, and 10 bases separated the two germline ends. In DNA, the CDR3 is TGTGCCAGCAGTGAATACGGGAGTACTAGCACAGATACGCAGTATTTT. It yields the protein CASSEYGSTSTDTQYF.